These T cell receptor beta chains were read from a single sample in a study of cytomegalovirus exposure and HLA in healthy donors. The method was immunoSEQ multiplex PCR; TCRdb's version includes in-frame clones alone and lacks a portion of them. The sample yields some 260,000 clones, less than 95% seen once. The sample taken for sequencing was PBMCs. These receptors were collected from a woman under 40 in good health and CMV-seronegative. Each CDR3 is given with its conserved first and last residue. A D gene is named only where the DNA matches it firmly. Clone size is stated in some rows and not others, as once, few, many or a class when expanded.

J	V	size	D	CDR3	DNA
TRBJ2-7	TRBV4-1	once	-	CASSQGTASYEQYF	TGCGCCAGCAGCCAAGGGACAGCCTCCTACGAGCAGTACTTC
TRBJ1-1	TRBV19	-	-	CASSIQFQVNTEAFF	TGTGCCAGTAGTATACAGTTTCAGGTGAACACTGAAGCTTTCTTT
TRBJ1-5	TRBV18	-	TRBD1	CASYEDRGDNQPQHF	TGTGCCAGCTACGAGGACAGGGGAGACAATCAGCCCCAGCATTTT
TRBJ1-5	TRBV27	-	-	CASSQAGGGGNQPQHF	TGTGCCAGCAGTCAGGCGGGGGGAGGGGGCAATCAGCCCCAGCATTTT
TRBJ2-2	TRBV6-6	-	TRBD2	CASSAASGITGELFF	TGTGCCAGCAGTGCGGCCAGCGGGATCACCGGGGAGCTGTTTTTT
TRBJ2-1	TRBV5-1	-	TRBD2	CASSLRTGGYNEQFF	TGCGCCAGCAGCTTGCGGACGGGAGGCTACAATGAGCAGTTCTTC
TRBJ2-7	TRBV2	few	-	CASSLKTGSGEQYF	TGTGCCAGCAGCCTAAAGACAGGAAGTGGAGAGCAGTACTTC
TRBJ2-1	TRBV10-2	-	TRBD2	CASSGREGPGEQFF	TGCGCCAGCAGTGGGCGGGAGGGCCCCGGGGAGCAGTTCTTC
TRBJ2-7	TRBV11-3	-	-	CASSFAGMGEQYF	TGTGCCAGCAGCTTTGCGGGCATGGGGGAGCAGTACTTC
TRBJ1-2	TRBV28	-	-	CASSFRQNYGYTF	TGTGCCAGCAGTTTTCGACAGAACTATGGCTACACCTTC
TRBJ2-5	TRBV5-4	-	-	CASSLEGSQETQYF	TGTGCCAGCAGCTTGGAGGGGAGCCAAGAGACCCAGTACTTC
TRBJ2-1	TRBV9	-	-	CASSVLNEQFF	TGTGCCAGCAGCGTCCTGAATGAGCAGTTCTTC
TRBJ2-2	TRBV29-1	once	-	CSGRVTGELFF	TGCAGCGGCCGAGTGACCGGGGAGCTGTTTTTT
TRBJ2-3	TRBV7-8	-	-	CASSGGRADTQYF	TGTGCCAGCAGCGGCGGGCGCGCAGATACGCAGTATTTT
TRBJ2-3	TRBV14	once	-	CASSPYQGSPGVTQYF	TGTGCCAGCAGCCCTTATCAAGGGTCCCCCGGGGTTACGCAGTATTTT
TRBJ1-5	TRBV6-6	-	-	CASSYLTSQPQHF	TGTGCCAGCAGTTACTTGACATCTCAGCCCCAGCATTTT
TRBJ2-7	TRBV28	-	-	CASSWSQNYEQYF	TGTGCCAGCAGTTGGAGTCAGAACTACGAGCAGTACTTC
TRBJ2-2	TRBV6-1	-	TRBD2	CASSGSGRDTGELFF	TGTGCCAGCAGTGGAAGCGGGAGGGACACCGGGGAGCTGTTTTTT
TRBJ2-2	TRBV7-6	-	TRBD2	CASSFSSVAGVTGELFF	TGTGCCAGCAGCTTCTCCTCCGTAGCGGGGGTTACCGGGGAGCTGTTTTTT
TRBJ2-1	TRBV7-3	-	TRBD2	CASSSLGLAGDEQFF	TGTGCCAGCAGCTCCCTGGGACTAGCGGGAGATGAGCAGTTCTTC
TRBJ2-3	TRBV5-6	-	TRBD2	CASSQGGGTDTQYF	TGTGCCAGCAGCCAGGGAGGGGGCACAGATACGCAGTATTTT
TRBJ1-1	TRBV10-3	-	TRBD1	CAISDLPGQGNTEAFF	TGTGCCATCAGTGACCTACCGGGACAGGGGAACACTGAAGCTTTCTTT
TRBJ2-7	TRBV12-5	-	-	CASGLWDTASYEQYF	TGTGCTAGTGGTTTGTGGGACACTGCCTCCTACGAGCAGTACTTC
TRBJ1-2	TRBV5-6	-	-	CASSLDRSNYGYTF	TGTGCCAGCAGCTTGGACAGATCTAACTATGGCTACACCTTC
TRBJ2-7	TRBV18	once	TRBD1	CASSPRTGIINEQYF	TGTGCCAGCTCACCGAGGACAGGGATAATTAACGAGCAGTACTTC
TRBJ2-1	TRBV18	-	-	CASSPGTDLGQGTSSGTQTEQFF	TGTGCCAGCTCACCCGGAACAGACCTTGGACAGGGTACCTCTAGCGGGACCCAGACTGAGCAGTTCTTC
TRBJ2-5	TRBV5-1	-	-	CASSLLSRQVRETQYF	TGCGCCAGCAGCCTCCTTTCCCGACAGGTCCGAGAGACCCAGTACTTC
TRBJ2-7	TRBV19	-	-	CASSPPRGEQYF	TGTGCCAGTAGTCCCCCACGTGGCGAGCAGTACTTC
TRBJ2-2	TRBV27	-	-	CASSIDLPNTGELFF	TGTGCCAGCAGCATCGACTTGCCGAACACCGGGGAGCTGTTTTTT
TRBJ2-7	TRBV11-3	-	-	CASSLAGHRTSSYEQYF	TGTGCCAGCAGCTTAGCGGGCCACAGGACATCGTCCTACGAGCAGTACTTC
TRBJ2-3	TRBV4-3	-	-	CASSQGRDPRTDTQYF	TGCGCCAGCAGCCAAGGACGGGACCCTCGCACAGATACGCAGTATTTT
TRBJ2-2	TRBV5-1	-	-	CASSLLARDGQTGELFF	TGCGCCAGCAGCTTGCTCGCGAGGGACGGACAGACAGGGGAGCTGTTTTTT
TRBJ2-7	TRBV11-2	-	TRBD2	CASSLGAGGEYEQYF	TGTGCCAGCAGCTTAGGGGCGGGAGGGGAGTACGAGCAGTACTTC
TRBJ1-2	TRBV18	-	-	CASSPREDGYTF	TGTGCCAGCTCACCACGGGAAGATGGCTACACCTTC
TRBJ1-1	TRBV7-9	-	-	CASSSGLGEEAFF	TGTGCCAGCAGCTCAGGACTGGGCGAGGAAGCTTTCTTT
TRBJ2-5	TRBV7-9	-	TRBD2	CASSLSVAGEGETQYF	TGTGCCAGCAGCTTGAGTGTAGCGGGAGAGGGTGAGACCCAGTACTTC
TRBJ1-5	TRBV6-1	-	-	CASSEASGQGNQPQHF	TGTGCCAGCAGTGAAGCATCGGGGCAGGGCAATCAGCCCCAGCATTTT
TRBJ2-7	TRBV7-9	-	-	CASSFGSAYEQYF	TGTGCCAGCAGCTTTGGGAGCGCCTACGAGCAGTACTTC
TRBJ2-3	TRBV5-1	-	TRBD2	CASSLDGTSGRGDTQYF	TGCGCCAGCAGCTTGGATGGGACTAGCGGGAGGGGAGATACGCAGTATTTT
TRBJ2-7	TRBV5-8	-	TRBD2	CASSSFIAGRSHEQYF	TGTGCCAGCAGTTCCTTCATAGCGGGACGATCCCACGAGCAGTACTTC
TRBJ2-3	TRBV28	once	TRBD1	CASSSGQGPDTQYF	TGTGCCAGCAGTTCGGGACAGGGACCCGATACGCAGTATTTT
TRBJ2-7	TRBV29-1	-	TRBD2	CSVGEGGRSFYEQYF	TGCAGCGTTGGGGAAGGCGGGAGGAGCTTCTACGAGCAGTACTTC
TRBJ2-7	TRBV27	-	-	CASSSQVSYEQYF	TGTGCCAGCAGCTCACAGGTTTCCTACGAGCAGTACTTC
TRBJ1-5	TRBV6-1	-	-	CASREIDANQPQHF	TGTGCCAGCAGGGAGATCGACGCTAATCAGCCCCAGCATTTT
TRBJ2-7	TRBV15	-	TRBD1	CATSSRTGPYEQYF	TGTGCCACCAGCTCCCGGACAGGGCCCTACGAGCAGTACTTC
TRBJ1-4	TRBV28	-	-	CASRGGHEKLFF	TGTGCCAGCAGAGGTGGGCATGAAAAACTGTTTTTT
TRBJ2-7	TRBV5-4	-	TRBD2	CASSDRAGGLDEQYF	TGTGCCAGCAGCGATCGGGCGGGAGGTTTAGACGAGCAGTACTTC
TRBJ1-2	TRBV5-6	few	TRBD1	CASSLPGQGMGGYTF	TGTGCCAGCAGCTTACCGGGACAGGGGATGGGCGGCTACACCTTC
TRBJ2-7	TRBV7-8	-	-	CASSSGGLAYEQYF	TGTGCCAGCAGCTCTGGGGGTCTGGCCTACGAGCAGTACTTC
TRBJ2-7	TRBV28	few	TRBD2	CASSLRLAGGEQYF	TGTGCCAGCAGTTTGAGGCTAGCGGGAGGCGAGCAGTACTTC
TRBJ2-7	TRBV6-1	once	TRBD1	CASRAGTGSYEQYF	TGTGCCAGCAGAGCCGGGACAGGGTCCTACGAGCAGTACTTC
TRBJ2-6	TRBV5-4	once	TRBD1	CASSTGGDSGANVLTF	TGTGCCAGCTCGACAGGGGGTGACTCTGGGGCCAACGTCCTGACTTTC
TRBJ2-4	TRBV29-1	-	-	CSVEFGINGDIQYF	TGCAGCGTTGAGTTTGGGATAAATGGAGACATTCAGTACTTC
TRBJ2-7	TRBV27	-	-	CATTKNAEQYF	TGTGCCACTACCAAGAACGCTGAGCAGTACTTC
TRBJ2-7	TRBV7-9	-	-	CASSLRDRSSYEQYF	TGTGCCAGCTCCCTCCGGGACCGCTCCTCCTACGAGCAGTACTTC
TRBJ2-7	TRBV18	-	-	CASSPTASPTYEQYF	TGTGCCAGCTCACCAACGGCCAGCCCCACCTACGAGCAGTACTTC